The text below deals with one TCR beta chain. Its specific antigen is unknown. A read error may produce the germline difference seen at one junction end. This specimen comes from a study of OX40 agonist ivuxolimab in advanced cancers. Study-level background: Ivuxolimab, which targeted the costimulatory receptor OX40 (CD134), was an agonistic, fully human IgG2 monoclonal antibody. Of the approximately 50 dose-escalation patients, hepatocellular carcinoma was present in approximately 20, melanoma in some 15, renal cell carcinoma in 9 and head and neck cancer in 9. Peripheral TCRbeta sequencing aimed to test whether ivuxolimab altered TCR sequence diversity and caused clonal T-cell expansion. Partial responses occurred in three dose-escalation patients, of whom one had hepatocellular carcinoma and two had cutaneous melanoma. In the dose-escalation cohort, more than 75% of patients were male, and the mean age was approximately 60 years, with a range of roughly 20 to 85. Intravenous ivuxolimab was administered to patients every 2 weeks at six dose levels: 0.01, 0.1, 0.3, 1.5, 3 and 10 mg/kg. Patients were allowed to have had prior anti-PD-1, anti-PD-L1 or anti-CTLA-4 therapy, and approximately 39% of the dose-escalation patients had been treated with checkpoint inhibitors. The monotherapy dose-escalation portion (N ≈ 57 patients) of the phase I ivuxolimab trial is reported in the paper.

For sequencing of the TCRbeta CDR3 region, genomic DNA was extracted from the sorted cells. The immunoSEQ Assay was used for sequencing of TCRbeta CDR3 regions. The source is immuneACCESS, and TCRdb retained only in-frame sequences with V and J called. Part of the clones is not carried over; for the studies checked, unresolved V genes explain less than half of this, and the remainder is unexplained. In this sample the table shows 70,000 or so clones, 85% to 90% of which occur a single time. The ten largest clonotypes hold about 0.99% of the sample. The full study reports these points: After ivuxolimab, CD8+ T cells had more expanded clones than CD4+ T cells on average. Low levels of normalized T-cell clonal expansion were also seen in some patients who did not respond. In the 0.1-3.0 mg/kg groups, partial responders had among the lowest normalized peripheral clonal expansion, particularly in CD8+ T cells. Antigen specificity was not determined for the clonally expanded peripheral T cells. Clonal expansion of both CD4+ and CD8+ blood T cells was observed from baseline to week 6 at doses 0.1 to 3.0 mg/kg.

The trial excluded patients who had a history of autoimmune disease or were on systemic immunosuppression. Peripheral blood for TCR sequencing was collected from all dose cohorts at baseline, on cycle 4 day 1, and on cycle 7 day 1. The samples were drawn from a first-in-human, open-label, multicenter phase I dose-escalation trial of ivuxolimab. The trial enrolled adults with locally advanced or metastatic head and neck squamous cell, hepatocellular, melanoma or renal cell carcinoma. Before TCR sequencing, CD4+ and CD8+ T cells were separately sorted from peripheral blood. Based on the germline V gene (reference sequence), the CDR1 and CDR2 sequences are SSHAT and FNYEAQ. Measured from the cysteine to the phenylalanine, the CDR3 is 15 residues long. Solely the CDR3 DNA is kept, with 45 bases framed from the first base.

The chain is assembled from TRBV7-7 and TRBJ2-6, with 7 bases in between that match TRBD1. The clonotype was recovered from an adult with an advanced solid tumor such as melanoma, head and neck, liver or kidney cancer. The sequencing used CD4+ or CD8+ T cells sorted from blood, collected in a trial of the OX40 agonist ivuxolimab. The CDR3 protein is CASSAGGSGANVLTF. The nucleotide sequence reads TGTGCTAGCAGTGCAGGGGGCTCTGGGGCCAACGTCCTGACTTTC.